The clone carrying this TCR beta chain was counted a single time. The data stem from a study of cytotoxic CD8 clonotypes in ibrutinib-treated CLL. V lost 0 bases to trimming and J lost 5 bases, with 9 bases between them. The CDR3 has 14 residues. Germline lookup yields CDR1 SGHTS and CDR2 YDEGEE. Some clones are missing from TCRdb's copy, which holds only in-frame ones; the method was immunoSEQ multiplex PCR. This table holds hundreds of thousands of clones, 60% to 75% found once. This specimen consisted of PBMCs, obtained after 24 months of ibrutinib treatment. The genes are TRBV5-8 and TRBJ1-5; D is unclear. The receptor was isolated from a human donor with chronic lymphocytic leukemia. The CDR3 bases are TGTGCCAGCAGCTTGGCAGGTTTCGATCAGCCCCAGCATTTT. It yields the protein CASSLAGFDQPQHF.